This TCR beta chain was found in a study of T cell repertoires in aging, cancer and after chemotherapy. This clonotype is medium-sized by share. A mixed TRB-A/B primer pool amplified rearranged TRB by multiplex touch-down PCR. In TCRdb, the multiplex PCR reads were re-called with MiXCR into one record per CDR3 protein. The sample consists of around 20,000 distinct CDR3 sequences, roughly two fifths of them appearing once. The template was genomic DNA from peripheral blood, not RNA. The sample consisted of blood. This clonotype originated in a human donor with a solid tumor.

DNA of the CDR3: TGTGCCAGTAGTTTACGACAGGCACCCAACACCGGGGAGCTGTTTTTT. Encoded protein: CASSLRQAPNTGELFF. The chain is built from TRBV19 and TRBJ2-2; D might be TRBD1 (6 bases). Germline loops: CDR1 LNHDA, CDR2 SQIVND (reference sequence). The CDR3 has 16 residues. With 5 bases removed from V and 2 bases from J, the gap between germline ends came to 15 bases. Full variable domain (outside the CDR3, taken from reference TRBV19 and TRBJ2-2): DGGITQSPKYLFRKEGQNVTLSCEQNLNHDAMYWYRQDPGQGLRLIYYSQIVNDFQKGDIAEGYSVSREKKESFPLTVTSAQKNPTAFYLCASSLRQAPNTGELFFGEGSRLTVL.